These 7 T cell receptor beta chains were sequenced from one sample in a study of CD4+ T cells in melanoma (dated by TCRdb to about 2022). Libraries were constructed by the immunoSEQ multiplex PCR assay. TCRdb took this table from immuneACCESS and kept in-frame rearrangements with V and J called. Such tables lack part of the clones; where checked against another copy, unresolved V genes explain under half of the gap, and the rest is unexplained. The sample yields about 50,000 clones; 80% to 90% were counted once. The ten largest clones add up to 12% of the sample. Sequenced: peripheral blood. All receptors derive from a human donor with melanoma.

This chain joins TRBV5-4 and TRBJ1-1; maybe TRBD1 (5 bases). Germline V CDR1 and CDR2: SGHNT, YYREEE (reference sequence). V was shortened by 0 bases and J by 8 bases, with 8 bases between the two germline ends. The CDR3 spans 12 residues. CDR3 in amino acids: CASSLADSEAFF. The CDR3 coding sequence is TGTGCCAGCAGCTTGGCCGACAGCGAAGCTTTCTTT.

This clone showed up just once. The J gene is TRBJ1-1, the V gene TRBV4-2; D is uncertain. Deletions cut 6 bases from V and 3 bases from J, with 8 bases between. Germline V CDR1 and CDR2: LGHNA, YNFKEQ. CDR3 length equals 12 residues. As DNA, the CDR3 is TGTGCCAGCAGTAGAACATACACTGAAGCTTTCTTT. Amino acids: CASSRTYTEAFF.

This rearrangement joins TRBV9 to TRBJ1-1, with D hard to call. Germline CDR1 reads SGDLS; CDR2 reads YYNGEE. V was shortened by 0 bases and J by 0 bases, with 21 bases between the two germline ends. The CDR3 extends over 19 amino acids. The CDR3 DNA sequence: TGTGCCAGCAGCGTAGGTGCGGGATCTCTTAGCCCCATGAACACTGAAGCTTTCTTT. Residues: CASSVGAGSLSPMNTEAFF.

This sequence joins TRBV2 and TRBJ1-2; no clear D gene. V lost 0 bases to trimming and J lost 3 bases, with 11 bases between them. The CDR3 runs 15 residues. The germline V gene encodes CDR1 SNHLY and CDR2 FYNNEI. The CDR3 here is CASSEALLEYYGYTF. DNA of the CDR3: TGTGCCAGCAGTGAAGCGCTTCTGGAATACTATGGCTACACCTTC.

This chain links TRBV6-1 with TRBJ1-1, with D unclear. The CDR3 spans 14 residues. Germline V gene lookup returns CDR1 MNHNS and CDR2 SASEGT. Between the trimmed V and J ends, which lost 3 bases and 1 base, there was a span of 9 bases. Written as DNA, the CDR3 is TGTGCCAGCAGTGAGAGAGGGCCGAACACTGAAGCTTTCTTT. Encoded protein: CASSERGPNTEAFF.

The chain couples TRBV28 to TRBJ1-6; tentative D call: TRBD1 (6 bases). Germline V CDR1 and CDR2: MDHEN, SYDVKM. The V end lost 5 bases, the J end lost 6 bases, and 14 bases lay between the germline ends. The CDR3 runs 15 residues. The CDR3 DNA follows: TGTGCCAGCAGTAGACAGGTCAGCCTTAATTCACCCCTCCACTTT. Encoded protein: CASSRQVSLNSPLHF.

V and J are TRBV6-1 and TRBJ1-5; D perhaps matches TRBD1 (6 bases). Germline CDR1 and CDR2: MNHNS and SASEGT. With 3 bases removed from V and 4 bases from J, the gap between germline ends came to 10 bases. This CDR3 is 14 amino acids long. DNA of the CDR3: TGTGCCAGCAGTGAGAACAGGGCGAATCAGCCCCAGCATTTT. Translating gives CASSENRANQPQHF.